This is a list of T cell receptor beta chains from one sample in a study of blood T cell repertoires in COVID-19. Sequencing was performed with immunoSEQ multiplex PCR; in TCRdb, only in-frame clones are kept and a portion is missing. The sample has around 360,000 clones, around 87% seen once. Sequenced: PBMCs or T cells enriched from blood (not recorded which). These receptors were obtained from a man aged 40-55 years in a cohort exposed to, infected with or recovered from COVID-19 (not recorded which). Both conserved end residues are part of each CDR3. The D gene is left open where the match is weak. Part of the rows lack a size; the others show once, few, many or a class for expanded clones.

V: TRBV4-1; D: NA; J: TRBJ1-3; size: NA; length: 17; CDR3: CASSSGSSSFSGNTIYF; DNA: TGCGCCAGCAGCTCCGGGTCTTCCTCCTTCTCTGGAAACACCATATATTTT
V: TRBV7-3; D: NA; J: TRBJ2-2; size: NA; length: 14; CDR3: CASSRGQNTGELFF; DNA: TGTGCCAGCTCCCGGGGACAGAACACCGGGGAGCTGTTTTTT
V: TRBV5-6; D: TRBD2; J: TRBJ2-1; size: NA; length: 13; CDR3: CASSRLAGGEQFF; DNA: TGTGCCAGCAGCCGACTAGCGGGAGGAGAGCAGTTCTTC
V: TRBV19; D: NA; J: TRBJ1-5; size: NA; length: 16; CDR3: CASSISPGSSNQPQHF; DNA: TGTGCCAGTAGTATTAGTCCAGGTAGTAGCAATCAGCCCCAGCATTTT
V: TRBV7-2; D: NA; J: TRBJ1-3; size: NA; length: 15; CDR3: CASSPLGLSGNTIYF; DNA: TGTGCCAGCAGCCCCCTCGGACTCTCTGGAAACACCATATATTTT
V: TRBV5-1; D: NA; J: TRBJ1-3; size: NA; length: 15; CDR3: CASSLLGGSGNTIYF; DNA: TGCGCCAGCAGCTTGCTGGGCGGGTCTGGAAACACCATATATTTT
V: TRBV29-1; D: TRBD2; J: TRBJ2-1; size: NA; length: 15; CDR3: CSVEDPSGRAVEQFF; DNA: TGCAGCGTTGAAGATCCTAGCGGGAGGGCAGTTGAGCAGTTCTTC
V: TRBV9; D: TRBD2; J: TRBJ2-7; size: NA; length: 15; CDR3: CASSVGSSGNYEQYF; DNA: TGTGCCAGCAGCGTAGGGTCTAGCGGGAACTACGAGCAGTACTTC
V: TRBV27; D: NA; J: TRBJ1-6; size: NA; length: 16; CDR3: CASSLREGMTNSPLHF; DNA: TGTGCCAGCAGTTTGAGGGAGGGGATGACTAATTCACCCCTCCACTTT
V: TRBV27; D: TRBD1; J: TRBJ1-4; size: NA; length: 13; CDR3: CASWDRGNEKLFF; DNA: TGTGCCAGCTGGGACAGGGGTAATGAAAAACTGTTTTTT
V: TRBV28; D: TRBD1; J: TRBJ1-2; size: NA; length: 16; CDR3: CASRPKTGGGSYGYTF; DNA: TGTGCCAGCAGGCCAAAAACAGGGGGCGGCAGCTATGGCTACACCTTC
V: TRBV28; D: NA; J: TRBJ1-5; size: once; length: 16; CDR3: CASSSLGAYSNQPQHF; DNA: TGTGCCAGCAGTTCCCTAGGAGCTTATAGCAATCAGCCCCAGCATTTT
V: TRBV18; D: NA; J: TRBJ1-1; size: once; length: 14; CDR3: CASSSTDVNTEAFF; DNA: TGTGCCAGCTCATCGACAGACGTGAACACTGAAGCTTTCTTT
V: TRBV29-1; D: TRBD1; J: TRBJ1-5; size: NA; length: 14; CDR3: CSVGTGAFGQPQHF; DNA: TGCAGCGTAGGGACAGGGGCATTTGGACAGCCCCAGCATTTT
V: TRBV30; D: TRBD1; J: TRBJ1-5; size: few; length: 17; CDR3: CAWSALGQGRSNQPQHF; DNA: TGTGCCTGGAGTGCCTTGGGACAGGGAAGAAGCAATCAGCCCCAGCATTTT
V: TRBV10-3; D: NA; J: TRBJ1-2; size: NA; length: 15; CDR3: CAISSQRGANYGYTF; DNA: TGTGCCATCAGCTCCCAGCGGGGGGCTAACTATGGCTACACCTTC
V: TRBV19; D: TRBD1; J: TRBJ2-7; size: NA; length: 14; CDR3: CASKTGGDAYEQYF; DNA: TGTGCTAGTAAGACAGGGGGAGACGCCTACGAGCAGTACTTC
V: TRBV2; D: TRBD1; J: TRBJ2-1; size: NA; length: 13; CDR3: CASSWTGPNEQFF; DNA: TGTGCCAGCAGCTGGACAGGCCCCAATGAGCAGTTCTTC
V: TRBV5-1; D: TRBD1; J: TRBJ2-7; size: few; length: 15; CDR3: CASSLGQGASYEQYF; DNA: TGCGCCAGCAGCTTGGGACAGGGGGCGTCTTACGAGCAGTACTTC
V: TRBV27; D: NA; J: TRBJ1-2; size: once; length: 14; CDR3: CASSPRWVRGGYTF; DNA: TGTGCCAGCAGTCCCCGGTGGGTAAGGGGTGGCTACACCTTC
V: TRBV5-6; D: TRBD1; J: TRBJ2-7; size: NA; length: 16; CDR3: CASSLVATGVIYEQYF; DNA: TGTGCCAGCAGCTTGGTCGCGACAGGGGTGATATACGAGCAGTACTTC
V: TRBV11-2; D: TRBD1; J: TRBJ1-1; size: NA; length: 14; CDR3: CASSVLQGAGEAFF; DNA: TGTGCCAGCAGCGTACTCCAGGGGGCAGGGGAAGCTTTCTTT
V: TRBV2; D: NA; J: TRBJ2-1; size: NA; length: 14; CDR3: CASSESRTINEQFF; DNA: TGTGCCAGCAGTGAATCGCGGACTATCAATGAGCAGTTCTTC
V: TRBV15; D: NA; J: TRBJ2-7; size: NA; length: 16; CDR3: CATSRDRWGGEDEQYF; DNA: TGTGCCACCAGCAGAGATCGGTGGGGCGGAGAGGACGAGCAGTACTTC
V: TRBV6-5; D: NA; J: TRBJ1-1; size: NA; length: 11; CDR3: CASRGQSEAFF; DNA: TGTGCCAGCAGAGGACAGTCTGAAGCTTTCTTT
V: TRBV18; D: TRBD2; J: TRBJ2-1; size: NA; length: 19; CDR3: CASSYVMSAGGPNRGEQFF; DNA: TGTGCCAGCTCATACGTCATGTCAGCGGGAGGGCCCAATAGAGGTGAGCAGTTCTTC
V: TRBV28; D: TRBD1; J: TRBJ1-6; size: NA; length: 13; CDR3: CASGQGRNSPLHF; DNA: TGTGCCAGCGGACAGGGGAGAAATTCACCCCTCCACTTT
V: TRBV15; D: TRBD1; J: TRBJ2-2; size: once; length: 16; CDR3: CATSVRQGINTGELFF; DNA: TGTGCCACCAGCGTACGACAGGGCATAAACACCGGGGAGCTGTTTTTT
V: TRBV5-1; D: TRBD2; J: TRBJ2-5; size: NA; length: 16; CDR3: CASRGGSGSPPETQYF; DNA: TGCGCCAGCAGGGGTGGGAGCGGGAGCCCTCCGGAGACCCAGTACTTC
V: TRBV7-2; D: TRBD2; J: TRBJ2-2; size: NA; length: 17; CDR3: CASSLELAGGLGGELFF; DNA: TGTGCCAGCAGCTTAGAACTAGCGGGAGGATTGGGCGGGGAGCTGTTTTTT
V: TRBV6-5; D: NA; J: TRBJ2-7; size: NA; length: 14; CDR3: CASSQSTGAYEQYF; DNA: TGTGCCAGCAGCCAATCAACAGGCGCCTACGAGCAGTACTTC
V: TRBV11-3; D: NA; J: TRBJ1-4; size: NA; length: 16; CDR3: CASSFERVATNEKLFF; DNA: TGTGCCAGCAGCTTCGAACGGGTCGCAACTAATGAAAAACTGTTTTTT
V: TRBV29-1; D: TRBD1; J: TRBJ2-2; size: NA; length: 15; CDR3: CSVVTGASNTGELFF; DNA: TGCAGCGTTGTTACAGGGGCTTCGAACACCGGGGAGCTGTTTTTT
V: TRBV7-2; D: TRBD2; J: TRBJ2-4; size: NA; length: 14; CDR3: CASRWTSGSDIQYF; DNA: TGTGCCAGCAGATGGACTAGCGGGAGCGACATTCAGTACTTC
V: TRBV19; D: NA; J: TRBJ1-1; size: NA; length: 12; CDR3: CASSPRTGQAFF; DNA: TGTGCCAGTAGTCCTCGAACAGGGCAAGCTTTCTTT
V: TRBV6-1; D: NA; J: TRBJ2-1; size: NA; length: 17; CDR3: CASSEARVARAYNEQFF; DNA: TGTGCCAGCAGTGAAGCGAGGGTAGCGAGAGCCTACAATGAGCAGTTCTTC
V: TRBV7-3; D: NA; J: TRBJ2-2; size: NA; length: 17; CDR3: CASSLTSVAVNTGELFF; DNA: TGTGCCAGCAGCTTAACGTCTGTAGCGGTGAACACCGGGGAGCTGTTTTTT
V: TRBV20-1; D: NA; J: TRBJ1-2; size: NA; length: 11; CDR3: CSATVNYGYTF; DNA: TGCAGTGCTACGGTGAACTATGGCTACACCTTC
V: TRBV4-1; D: NA; J: TRBJ1-2; size: once; length: 17; CDR3: CASSQPGQTNSNYGYTF; DNA: TGCGCCAGCAGCCAACCAGGACAGACAAACTCTAACTATGGCTACACCTTC
V: TRBV11-2; D: TRBD1; J: TRBJ1-1; size: NA; length: 12; CDR3: CASSSGQGKAFF; DNA: TGTGCCAGCAGCTCCGGACAGGGCAAAGCTTTCTTT
V: TRBV6-5; D: TRBD1; J: TRBJ1-5; size: NA; length: 15; CDR3: CASSYGTGRNQPQHF; DNA: TGTGCCAGCAGTTACGGGACAGGGAGGAATCAGCCCCAGCATTTT
V: TRBV10-3; D: TRBD1; J: TRBJ1-3; size: NA; length: 12; CDR3: CAVQGAENTIYF; DNA: TGTGCCGTCCAGGGGGCCGAAAACACCATATATTTT
V: TRBV6-5; D: TRBD1; J: TRBJ2-7; size: few; length: 14; CDR3: CASSYRTGGYEQYF; DNA: TGTGCCAGCAGTTACCGGACAGGGGGCTACGAGCAGTACTTC
V: TRBV27; D: NA; J: TRBJ2-1; size: NA; length: 16; CDR3: CASSELSGLSYNEQFF; DNA: TGTGCCAGCAGCGAACTTAGCGGCCTCTCCTACAATGAGCAGTTCTTC
V: TRBV4-2; D: TRBD2; J: TRBJ2-1; size: NA; length: 18; CDR3: CASSRERGDSGGRNEQFF; DNA: TGTGCCAGCAGCCGGGAGAGGGGAGATAGCGGGGGTCGGAATGAGCAGTTCTTC
V: TRBV19; D: NA; J: TRBJ1-5; size: NA; length: 12; CDR3: CASSRVDQPQHF; DNA: TGTGCCAGTAGCAGGGTAGATCAGCCCCAGCATTTT
V: TRBV4-2; D: NA; J: TRBJ2-3; size: NA; length: 12; CDR3: CASSQDIDTQYF; DNA: TGTGCCAGCAGCCAAGATATAGATACGCAGTATTTT
V: TRBV6-5; D: TRBD1; J: TRBJ1-2; size: NA; length: 14; CDR3: CASSSQGDIYGYTF; DNA: TGTGCCAGCAGTTCACAGGGGGACATCTATGGCTACACCTTC
V: TRBV5-5; D: NA; J: TRBJ2-7; size: NA; length: 13; CDR3: CASSFWAGYEQYF; DNA: TGTGCCAGCAGCTTTTGGGCAGGCTACGAGCAGTACTTC
V: TRBV5-1; D: TRBD1; J: TRBJ1-1; size: NA; length: 15; CDR3: CASSLGGGAGTEAFF; DNA: TGCGCCAGCAGCTTGGGAGGGGGCGCGGGAACTGAAGCTTTCTTT
V: TRBV6-5; D: TRBD1; J: TRBJ2-5; size: NA; length: 15; CDR3: CASSRQGASDETQYF; DNA: TGTGCCAGCAGTCGACAGGGGGCGAGTGATGAGACCCAGTACTTC
V: TRBV20-1; D: NA; J: TRBJ2-1; size: NA; length: 12; CDR3: CSASSFANEQFF; DNA: TGCAGTGCTAGTTCGTTTGCGAATGAGCAGTTCTTC
V: TRBV27; D: NA; J: TRBJ1-2; size: NA; length: 19; CDR3: CASSREGVGAARETYGYTF; DNA: TGTGCCAGCAGTCGAGAGGGGGTTGGCGCCGCTCGGGAAACCTATGGCTACACCTTC
V: TRBV19; D: NA; J: TRBJ1-1; size: NA; length: 15; CDR3: CASSSFAGGNSEAFF; DNA: TGTGCCAGTTCTTCTTTTGCGGGGGGGAACTCTGAAGCTTTCTTT
V: TRBV5-8; D: NA; J: TRBJ1-6; size: NA; length: 12; CDR3: CASSLQATPLHF; DNA: TGTGCCAGCAGCTTACAGGCAACTCCCCTCCACTTT
V: TRBV28; D: TRBD2; J: TRBJ2-1; size: NA; length: 16; CDR3: CASSRAGGVSYNEQFF; DNA: TGTGCCAGCAGTCGAGCGGGAGGGGTCTCCTACAATGAGCAGTTCTTC
V: TRBV5-1; D: TRBD2; J: TRBJ2-1; size: NA; length: 15; CDR3: CASSLATSGINEQFF; DNA: TGCGCCAGCAGCTTGGCGACTAGCGGGATCAATGAGCAGTTCTTC
V: TRBV28; D: TRBD1; J: TRBJ2-4; size: NA; length: 13; CDR3: CASTLTGINIQYF; DNA: TGTGCCAGCACCTTGACAGGGATAAACATTCAGTACTTC
V: TRBV5-4; D: TRBD2; J: TRBJ2-1; size: NA; length: 15; CDR3: CASSLASGSFDEQFF; DNA: TGTGCCAGCAGCTTGGCTAGCGGGAGTTTCGATGAGCAGTTCTTC